This is a list of T cell receptor beta chains from one sample in a study of blood T cell repertoires in COVID-19. The table came from immunoSEQ multiplex PCR; TCRdb's copy has only in-frame clones and leaves some out. Here the sample spans over 90,000 clones, roughly 80% being singletons. Sequenced input: peripheral blood. These receptors all stem from a man older than 75 with COVID-19, enrolled during active disease. Each CDR3 is given with its conserved first and last residue. Each record gives: J gene, V gene, clone size, D gene, CDR3 protein, CDR3 DNA. A D gene is named only where the DNA matches it firmly. Size values are once, few and many counts, or a class for expanded clones, and some rows have none.

TRBJ1-3 | TRBV15 | NA | NA | CATSREVRGTGNTIYF | TGTGCCACCAGCAGAGAGGTGCGAGGAACTGGAAACACCATATATTTT
TRBJ1-2 | TRBV18 | NA | NA | CASSPGQGKVYGYTF | TGTGCCAGCTCACCAGGGCAGGGCAAAGTCTATGGCTACACCTTC
TRBJ1-3 | TRBV5-6 | NA | NA | CASSSATTGLRGNTIYF | TGTGCCAGCAGCTCGGCTACGACAGGTCTTCGCGGGAACACCATATATTTT
TRBJ2-5 | TRBV3-1/TRBV3-2 | NA | NA | CASSHTTGQETQYF | TGTGCCAGCAGCCATACGACAGGACAAGAGACCCAGTACTTC
TRBJ1-1 | TRBV20-1 | few | NA | CSASSGGIPEAFF | TGCAGTGCTAGTAGCGGGGGTATCCCTGAAGCTTTCTTT
TRBJ1-1 | TRBV6-5 | NA | NA | CASSYSEGGTEAFF | TGTGCCAGCAGTTACTCGGAGGGTGGGACTGAAGCTTTCTTT
TRBJ2-7 | TRBV28 | NA | NA | CASSLGGTVKWLEQYF | TGTGCCAGCAGTTTAGGAGGGACAGTCAAGTGGCTCGAGCAGTACTTC
TRBJ2-5 | TRBV7-2 | many | NA | CASSLVGGETQYF | TGTGCCAGCAGCTTAGTCGGGGGAGAGACCCAGTACTTC
TRBJ1-4 | TRBV3-1/TRBV3-2 | NA | TRBD1 | CASSLRQGRANEKLFF | TGTGCCAGCAGCCTTAGACAGGGGCGGGCTAATGAAAAACTGTTTTTT
TRBJ1-1 | TRBV5-1 | NA | NA | CASSFQMNTEAFF | TGCGCCAGCAGCTTTCAAATGAACACTGAAGCTTTCTTT
TRBJ2-5 | TRBV4-3 | NA | TRBD2 | CASSPSGGRGETQYF | TGCGCCAGCAGCCCCAGCGGGGGGAGGGGGGAGACCCAGTACTTC
TRBJ2-3 | TRBV7-3 | NA | NA | CASSLPSTDTQYF | TGTGCCAGCAGCTTACCGAGCACAGATACGCAGTATTTT
TRBJ1-2 | TRBV10-3 | NA | TRBD1 | CAISDSDRGQNGYTF | TGTGCCATCAGTGATTCCGACAGGGGACAGAATGGCTACACCTTC